The 11 T cell receptor beta chains given below trace back to one sample, sequenced in a study of blood T cell repertoires in COVID-19. Measured with immunoSEQ multiplex PCR; TCRdb has only the in-frame clones, and not every one. This table holds 310,000 or so clones, nearly 90% found once. Sequencing was performed on PBMCs or T cells enriched from blood (not recorded which). Receptor source: a woman between 18 and 29 years old with acute COVID-19.

This chain uses TRBV12-3 or TRBV12-4 with TRBJ1-1; the D is unclear. Deletions cut 7 bases from V and 1 base from J, with 10 bases between. The CDR3 consists of 13 residues. The CDR3 DNA reads as TGTGCCAGCAAACTACTGGGGAACACTGAAGCTTTCTTT. Its translation: CASKLLGNTEAFF.

V is TRBV25-1 and J is TRBJ1-1; TRBD1 might be the D (6 bases). The V and J ends lost 3 bases and 4 bases respectively, with 24 bases between them. The CDR3 totals 18 residues. The V gene's germline CDR1 is MGHDK and CDR2 SYGVNS. The CDR3 sequence is CASSEWGPGTPQSTEAFF. In nucleotides, the CDR3 is TGTGCCAGCAGTGAGTGGGGTCCCGGGACACCACAGAGCACTGAAGCTTTCTTT.

This chain links TRBV6-5 with TRBJ1-2; D unresolved. The length of the CDR3 is 11 residues. V lost 7 bases and J 7 bases, leaving 10 bases between the germline ends. CDR1 and CDR2 (germline): MNHEY, SVGAGI. This chain's CDR3 is CASTIRGGYTF. The CDR3, as DNA: TGTGCCAGCACTATTCGGGGTGGCTACACCTTC.

The J gene is TRBJ2-7, the V gene TRBV7-6, with 8 bases identical to TRBD2. This CDR3 is 11 amino acids long. CDR1 and CDR2 from the germline V gene are SGHVS and FNYEAQ. V lost 6 bases, J lost 9 bases, and 4 bases stayed unmatched. Here the CDR3 DNA reads TGTGCCAGCAGTTCCGGACTAGCGCAGTACTTC. Translating it yields CASSSGLAQYF.

Only one count was recorded for this clone. The chain employs TRBV4-1 and TRBJ2-1; D call uncertain. Germline assignment: CDR1 MGHRA and CDR2 YSYEKL. V dropped 0 bases and J dropped 8 bases, with 8 bases sitting between them. CDR3 length: 13 residues. CDR3 in DNA: TGCGCCAGCAGCCAAGATCGCCCGGATGAGCAGTTCTTC. Its translation: CASSQDRPDEQFF.

This sequence joins TRBV11-2 and TRBJ2-1, with 8 bases lining up with TRBD1. Germline V CDR1 and CDR2: SGHAT, FQNNGV. This CDR3 has 15 amino acids. With V trimmed by 3 bases and J by 6 bases, 7 bases remained unmatched. The DNA of the CDR3 is TGTGCCAGCAGCTTGAGACAGGGGAGTAGCAATGAGCAGTTCTTC. This sequence encodes CASSLRQGSSNEQFF.

V gene TRBV24-1 combines with J gene TRBJ1-3, with a weak D call TRBD1 (6 bases). The CDR3 has 15 amino acids. From germline, CDR1 is KGHDR and CDR2 SFDVKD. The ends were cut back, 4 bases at V and 3 bases at J, with 12 bases in the middle. DNA of the CDR3: TGTGCCACCAGTGACAGTCTGACAGGTGGAAACACCATATATTTT. Amino acid sequence: CATSDSLTGGNTIYF.

The rearrangement uses TRBV7-9 and TRBJ1-3, with D possibly being TRBD1 (5 bases). The CDR3 spans 13 residues. Germline V lookup: CDR1 SEHNR, CDR2 FQNEAQ (reference sequence). V was pared by 1 base and J by 8 bases, with 9 bases between. The DNA of the CDR3 is TGTGCCAGCAGCTTAGAAGGGGTGGACACCATATATTTT. Its translation: CASSLEGVDTIYF.

The V call is TRBV10-3, the J call TRBJ1-5, with TRBD1 identical over 7 bases. CDR1 is ENHRY and CDR2 is SYGVKD in the germline V gene. V gave up 10 bases and J gave up 0 bases; unmatched junction bases: 6. This CDR3 spans 14 amino acids. The CDR3 is CATQGDSSNQPQHF. In nucleotides, the CDR3 is TGTGCCACGCAGGGGGACTCTAGCAATCAGCCCCAGCATTTT.

The rearrangement joins TRBV6-2 or TRBV6-3 to TRBJ2-5; D gene uncertain. The V and J ends lost 3 bases and 0 bases respectively, with 8 bases between them. CDR1 and CDR2 from the germline V gene are MNHEY and SVGEGT. The CDR3 consists of 14 residues. DNA of the CDR3: TGTGCCAGCAGTTATTACTCTAACCAAGAGACCCAGTACTTC. Protein product: CASSYYSNQETQYF.

V usage is TRBV7-9 and J usage is TRBJ2-1; 10 bases align to TRBD2. The J segment lost 7 bases and the V segment lost 4 bases, leaving 10 bases of the junction unmatched. The CDR3 has 16 residues. Germline-derived CDR1 and CDR2 are SEHNR and FQNEAQ (reference sequence). The CDR3 reads CASSSLLAGVKNEQFF. In DNA form, the CDR3 reads TGTGCCAGCAGCTCGCTCCTAGCGGGAGTAAAGAATGAGCAGTTCTTC.